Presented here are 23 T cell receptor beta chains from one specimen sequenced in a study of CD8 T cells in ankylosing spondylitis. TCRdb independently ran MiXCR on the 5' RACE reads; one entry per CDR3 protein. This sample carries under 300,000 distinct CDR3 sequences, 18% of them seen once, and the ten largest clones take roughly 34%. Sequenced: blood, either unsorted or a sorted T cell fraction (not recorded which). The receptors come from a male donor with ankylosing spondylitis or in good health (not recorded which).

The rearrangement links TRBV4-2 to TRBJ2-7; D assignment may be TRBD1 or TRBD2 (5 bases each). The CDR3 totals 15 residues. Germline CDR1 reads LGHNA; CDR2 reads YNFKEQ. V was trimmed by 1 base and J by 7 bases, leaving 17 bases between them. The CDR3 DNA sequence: TGTGCCAGCAGCCAAGTTGAAGAGGGACCCCAAGAGCAGTACTTC. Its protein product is CASSQVEEGPQEQYF.

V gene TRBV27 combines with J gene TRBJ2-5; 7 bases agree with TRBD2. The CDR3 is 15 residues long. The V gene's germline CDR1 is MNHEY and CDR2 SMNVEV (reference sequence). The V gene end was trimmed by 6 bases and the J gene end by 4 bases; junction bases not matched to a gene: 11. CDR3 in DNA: TGTGCCAGCAGCAAGGGACTAAACTCGGGAGAGACCCAGTACTTC. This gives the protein CASSKGLNSGETQYF.

The CDR3: CASSHLGTEAFF. CDR3 in DNA: TGCGCCAGCAGCCACCTTGGCACTGAAGCTTTCTTT. The chain employs TRBV5-1 and TRBJ1-1; D gene unclear. Looked up from germline, CDR1 is SGHRS and CDR2 is YFSETQ. The CDR3 is 12 amino acids. V was pared by 4 bases and J by 4 bases, with 8 bases between. Complete variable domain (other parts from reference TRBV5-1 and TRBJ1-1): KAGVTQTPRYLIKTRGQQVTLSCSPISGHRSVSWYQQTPGQGLQFLFEYFSETQRNKGNFPGRFSGRQFSNSRSEMNVSTLELGDSALYLCASSHLGTEAFFGQGTRLTVV.

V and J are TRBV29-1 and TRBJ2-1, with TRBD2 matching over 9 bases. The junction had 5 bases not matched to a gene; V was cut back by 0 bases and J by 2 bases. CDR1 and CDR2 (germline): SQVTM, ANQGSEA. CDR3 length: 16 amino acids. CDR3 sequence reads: CSVEDRREGTYNEQFF. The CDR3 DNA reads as TGCAGCGTTGAAGATCGGCGGGAGGGAACCTACAATGAGCAGTTCTTC.

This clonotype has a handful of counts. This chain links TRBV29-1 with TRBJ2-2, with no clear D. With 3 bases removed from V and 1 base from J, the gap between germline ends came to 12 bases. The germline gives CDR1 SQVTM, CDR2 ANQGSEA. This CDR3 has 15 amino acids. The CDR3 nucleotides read TGCAGCGTTGATTGGGGAAATATGAACACCGGGGAGCTGTTTTTT. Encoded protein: CSVDWGNMNTGELFF.

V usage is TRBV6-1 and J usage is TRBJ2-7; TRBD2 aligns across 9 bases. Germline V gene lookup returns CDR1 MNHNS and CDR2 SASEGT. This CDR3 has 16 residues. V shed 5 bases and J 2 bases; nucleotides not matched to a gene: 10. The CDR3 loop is CASSRAMTSGPYEQYF. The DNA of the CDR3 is TGTGCCAGCAGTAGGGCCATGACTAGCGGACCCTACGAGCAGTACTTC.

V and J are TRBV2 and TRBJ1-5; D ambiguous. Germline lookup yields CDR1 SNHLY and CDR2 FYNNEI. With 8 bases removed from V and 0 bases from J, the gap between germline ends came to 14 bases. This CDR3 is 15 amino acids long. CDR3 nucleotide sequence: TGTGCCAGCGTCCTCAGCAGATATAGCAATCAGCCCCAGCATTTT. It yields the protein CASVLSRYSNQPQHF.

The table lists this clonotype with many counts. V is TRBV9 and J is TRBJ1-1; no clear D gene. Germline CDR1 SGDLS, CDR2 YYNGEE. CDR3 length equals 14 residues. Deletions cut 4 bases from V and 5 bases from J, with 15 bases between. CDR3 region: CASSSSPGGTEAFF. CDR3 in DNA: TGTGCCAGCAGCTCCAGCCCGGGCGGGACTGAAGCTTTCTTT.

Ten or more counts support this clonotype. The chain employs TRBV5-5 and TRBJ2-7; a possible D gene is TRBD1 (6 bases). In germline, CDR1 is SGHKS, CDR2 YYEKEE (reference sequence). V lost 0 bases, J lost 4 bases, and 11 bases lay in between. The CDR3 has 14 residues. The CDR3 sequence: CASSLDRVVYEQYF. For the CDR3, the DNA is TGTGCCAGCAGCTTGGACAGGGTTGTTTACGAGCAGTACTTC.

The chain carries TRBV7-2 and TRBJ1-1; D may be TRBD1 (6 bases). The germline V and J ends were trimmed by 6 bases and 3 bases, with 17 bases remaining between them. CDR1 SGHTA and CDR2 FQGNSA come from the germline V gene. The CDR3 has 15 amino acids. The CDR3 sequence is CASRGLGGLHTEAFF. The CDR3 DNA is TGTGCCAGCAGGGGCCTGGGGGGGCTCCACACTGAAGCTTTCTTT. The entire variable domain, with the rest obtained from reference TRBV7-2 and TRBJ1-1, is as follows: GAGVSQSPSNKVTEKGKDVELRCDPISGHTALYWYRQSLGQGLEFLIYFQGNSAPDKSGLPSDRFSAERTGGSVSTLTIQRTQQEDSAVYLCASRGLGGLHTEAFFGQGTRLTVV.

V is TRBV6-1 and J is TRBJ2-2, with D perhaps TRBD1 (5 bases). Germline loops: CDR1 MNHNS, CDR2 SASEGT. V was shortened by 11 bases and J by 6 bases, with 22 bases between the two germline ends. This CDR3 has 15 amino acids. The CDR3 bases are TGTGCCGCCCAAATCGGCAGGGAATTTTCCGGGGAGCTGTTTTTT. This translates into CAAQIGREFSGELFF.

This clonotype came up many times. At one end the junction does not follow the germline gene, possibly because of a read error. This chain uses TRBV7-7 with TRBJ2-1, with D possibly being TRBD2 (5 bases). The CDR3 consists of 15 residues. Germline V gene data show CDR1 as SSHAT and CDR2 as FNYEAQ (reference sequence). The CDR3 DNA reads TGTGCTAGCAGCCAAGGAGAGGGAATCTACAATGAGCAGTTCTTC. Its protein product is CASSQGEGIYNEQFF.

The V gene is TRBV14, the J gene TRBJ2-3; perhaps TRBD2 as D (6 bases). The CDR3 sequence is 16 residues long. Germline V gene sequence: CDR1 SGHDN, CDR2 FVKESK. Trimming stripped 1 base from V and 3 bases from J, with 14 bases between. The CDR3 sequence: CASSQVGLAGTDTQYF. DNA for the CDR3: TGTGCCAGCAGCCAAGTCGGTTTGGCGGGAACAGATACGCAGTATTTT.

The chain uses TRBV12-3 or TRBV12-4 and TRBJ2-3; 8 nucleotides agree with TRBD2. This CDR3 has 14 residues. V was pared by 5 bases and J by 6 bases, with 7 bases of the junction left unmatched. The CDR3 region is CASSLSGIGDTQYF. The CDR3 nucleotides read TGTGCCAGCAGTCTTAGCGGGATCGGGGATACGCAGTATTTT.

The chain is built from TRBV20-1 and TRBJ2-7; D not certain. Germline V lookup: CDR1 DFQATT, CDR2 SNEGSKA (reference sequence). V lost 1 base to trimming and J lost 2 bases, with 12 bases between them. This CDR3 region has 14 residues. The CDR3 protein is CSARGGVLPYEQYF. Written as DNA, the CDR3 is TGCAGTGCTAGAGGTGGGGTGCTTCCCTACGAGCAGTACTTC.

CDR3 coding DNA: TGTGCCAGCAGCAATAGTGGGTCAGATACGCAGTATTTT. This gives the protein CASSNSGSDTQYF. The chain links TRBV7-3 to TRBJ2-3; D is unclear. From germline, CDR1 is SGHTA and CDR2 FQGTGA. V lost 5 bases, J lost 4 bases, and 10 bases lay in between. This CDR3 is built from 13 residues.

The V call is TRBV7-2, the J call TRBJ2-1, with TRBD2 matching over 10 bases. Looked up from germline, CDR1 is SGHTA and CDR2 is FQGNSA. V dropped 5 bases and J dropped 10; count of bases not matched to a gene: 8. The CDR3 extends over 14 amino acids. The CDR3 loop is CASSTLAGRFEQFF. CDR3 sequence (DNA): TGTGCCAGCAGCACACTAGCGGGACGCTTCGAGCAGTTCTTC.

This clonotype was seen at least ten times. CDR3 sequence (DNA): TGTGCCAGCAGTTCTGACAGGGAAACAGATACGCAGTATTTT. As protein: CASSSDRETDTQYF. The chain links TRBV6-2 or TRBV6-3 to TRBJ2-3; TRBD1 agrees at 7 bases. The CDR3 contains 14 residues. V trimming: 4 bases; J trimming: 3 bases; junction bases outside the gene matches: 4. Germline V CDR1 and CDR2: MNHEY, SVGEGT.

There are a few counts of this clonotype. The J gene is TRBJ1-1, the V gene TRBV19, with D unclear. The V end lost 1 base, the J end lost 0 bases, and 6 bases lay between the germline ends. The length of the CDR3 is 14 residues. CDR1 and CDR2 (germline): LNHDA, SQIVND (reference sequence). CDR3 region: CASSIVGLNTEAFF. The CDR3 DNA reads TGTGCCAGTAGTATAGTCGGCTTGAACACTGAAGCTTTCTTT.

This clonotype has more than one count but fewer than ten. The CDR3 region is CASGTSPTDTQYF. The DNA of the CDR3 is TGTGCCAGTGGGACTAGCCCCACAGATACGCAGTATTTT. The chain links TRBV7-3 to TRBJ2-3, with 9 bases lining up with TRBD2. The germline CDR1 and CDR2 sequences are SGHTA and FQGTGA. The CDR3 covers 13 residues. With 9 bases clipped from V and 2 bases from J, the junction kept 3 bases outside the gene matches.

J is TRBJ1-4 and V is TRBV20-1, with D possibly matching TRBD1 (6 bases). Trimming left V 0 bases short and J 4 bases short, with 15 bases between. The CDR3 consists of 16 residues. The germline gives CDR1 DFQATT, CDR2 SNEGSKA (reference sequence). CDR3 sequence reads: CSARDGAGAGNEKLFF. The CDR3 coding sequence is TGCAGTGCTAGAGATGGTGCGGGGGCGGGTAATGAAAAACTGTTTTTT.

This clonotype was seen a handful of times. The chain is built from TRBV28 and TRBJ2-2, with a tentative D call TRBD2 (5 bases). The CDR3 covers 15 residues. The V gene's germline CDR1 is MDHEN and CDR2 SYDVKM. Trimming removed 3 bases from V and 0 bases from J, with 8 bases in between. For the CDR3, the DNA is TGTGCCAGCAGTTTGAGTAGCGCGAACACCGGGGAGCTGTTTTTT. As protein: CASSLSSANTGELFF.

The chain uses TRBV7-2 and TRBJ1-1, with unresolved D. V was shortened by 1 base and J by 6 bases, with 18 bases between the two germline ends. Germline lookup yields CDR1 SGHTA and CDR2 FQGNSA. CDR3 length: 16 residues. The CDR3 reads CASSLDRWSFPAEAFF. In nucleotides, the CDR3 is TGTGCCAGCAGCTTAGACCGCTGGTCCTTCCCGGCTGAAGCTTTCTTT. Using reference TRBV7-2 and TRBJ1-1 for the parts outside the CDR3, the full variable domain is GAGVSQSPSNKVTEKGKDVELRCDPISGHTALYWYRQSLGQGLEFLIYFQGNSAPDKSGLPSDRFSAERTGGSVSTLTIQRTQQEDSAVYLCASSLDRWSFPAEAFFGQGTRLTVV.